The next 19 T cell receptor beta chains were all read from a single sample in a study of blood T cell repertoires in COVID-19. Libraries were prepared by immunoSEQ multiplex PCR; TCRdb keeps only in-frame clonotypes and omits some of them. The sample lists around 470,000 clones, 85% to 90% occurring once. Sample: peripheral blood. These receptors were collected from a man aged 18 to 29 with COVID-19, enrolled during active disease.

The table lists this clone with a count of one. J is TRBJ1-2 and V is TRBV30; no firm D call. This CDR3 spans 17 amino acids. The germline V and J ends were trimmed by 1 base and 4 bases, with 22 bases remaining between them. CDR1 GTSNPN and CDR2 SVGIG come from the germline V gene (reference sequence). As DNA, the CDR3 is TGTGCCTGGAGTGCTCCCGGTGTTGGGCAGCAGTCCTATGGCTACACCTTC. Amino acids: CAWSAPGVGQQSYGYTF.

V is TRBV25-1 and J is TRBJ2-2; D not certain. The CDR3 runs 16 residues. Per germline, CDR1 MGHDK and CDR2 SYGVNS. Trimming pared 4 bases from V and 0 bases from J, leaving 12 bases between. For the CDR3, the DNA is TGTGCCAGCAGTGCCCGGTCAGGCCCGAACACCGGGGAGCTGTTTTTT. Amino acids: CASSARSGPNTGELFF.

V usage is TRBV2 and J usage is TRBJ2-1; TRBD2 aligns across 8 bases. This CDR3 region has 16 residues. Germline values: CDR1 SNHLY, CDR2 FYNNEI. The V gene end was trimmed by 9 bases and the J gene end by 6 bases; junction bases not matched to a gene: 16. The CDR3 region is CASTGLGGTSVNEQFF. For the CDR3, the DNA is TGTGCCAGTACAGGGTTGGGCGGGACTAGTGTCAATGAGCAGTTCTTC.

This chain joins TRBV6-1 and TRBJ1-6; the D is unclear. CDR3 length: 14 amino acids. Germline assignment: CDR1 MNHNS and CDR2 SASEGT. Trimming removed 1 base at V and 7 bases at J, with 8 bases between. Here the CDR3 DNA reads TGTGCCAGCAGTGAAGTCTTCCTCAATTCACCCCTCCACTTT. This sequence encodes CASSEVFLNSPLHF.

The chain uses TRBV30 and TRBJ2-2; TRBD2 aligns across 9 bases. This CDR3 has 16 residues. The germline gives CDR1 GTSNPN, CDR2 SVGIG (reference sequence). V lost 2 bases, J lost 5 bases, and 9 bases stayed unmatched. In DNA form, the CDR3 reads TGTGCCTGGAGTCCTGCGGGGGGGAGTTATACCGGGGAGCTGTTTTTT. Its protein is CAWSPAGGSYTGELFF.

The V call is TRBV6-5, the J call TRBJ1-1; D perhaps matches TRBD1 (5 bases). The CDR3 extends over 11 amino acids. With 2 bases removed from V and 7 bases from J, the gap between germline ends came to 5 bases. The germline V gene encodes CDR1 MNHEY and CDR2 SVGAGI. The CDR3: CASSYQGEAFF. CDR3 sequence (DNA): TGTGCCAGCAGTTACCAGGGTGAAGCTTTCTTT.

This clone was seen more than once but under ten times. The rearrangement links TRBV19 to TRBJ1-6, with D tentatively TRBD1 (6 bases). The CDR3 length is 15 residues. Between the trimmed V and J ends, which lost 5 bases and 9 bases, there was a span of 17 bases. Germline V gene lookup returns CDR1 LNHDA and CDR2 SQIVND (reference sequence). CDR3 sequence reads: CASSGVWQGSSPLHF. CDR3 sequence (DNA): TGTGCCAGTAGTGGTGTCTGGCAGGGGAGTTCACCCCTCCACTTT. Drawing the rest from reference TRBV19 and TRBJ1-6, the complete variable domain is DGGITQSPKYLFRKEGQNVTLSCEQNLNHDAMYWYRQDPGQGLRLIYYSQIVNDFQKGDIAEGYSVSREKKESFPLTVTSAQKNPTAFYLCASSGVWQGSSPLHFGNGTRLTVT.

The chain links TRBV11-2 to TRBJ2-3, with a tentative D call TRBD2 (6 bases). CDR3 size: 16 residues. Germline values: CDR1 SGHAT, CDR2 FQNNGV. V gave up 1 base and J gave up 6 bases, with 17 bases separating them. CDR3 protein: CASSLGSGLALDTQYF. The CDR3 DNA is TGTGCCAGCAGCTTAGGAAGCGGGCTAGCGTTGGATACGCAGTATTTT.

The chain links TRBV30 to TRBJ1-2; D gene ambiguous. Germline V lookup: CDR1 GTSNPN, CDR2 SVGIG (reference sequence). Trimming stripped 0 bases from V and 2 bases from J, with 16 bases between. CDR3 length: 16 amino acids. The CDR3 DNA is TGTGCCTGGAGTGTAACCCGGTCAGGAAGGAACTATGGCTACACCTTC. Its protein product is CAWSVTRSGRNYGYTF.

This chain joins TRBV6-5 and TRBJ2-2; the match to TRBD1 covers 10 bases. The CDR3 is 15 amino acids. The germline V gene has CDR1 MNHEY and CDR2 SVGAGI. Trimming cost V 4 bases and J 3 bases; bases outside gene matches: 2. CDR3 in amino acids: CASSWDRGDTGELFF. CDR3 nucleotide sequence: TGTGCCAGCAGTTGGGACAGGGGTGACACCGGGGAGCTGTTTTTT.

The V gene is TRBV2, the J gene TRBJ2-3; 9 bases match TRBD2. This CDR3 is built from 14 residues. CDR1 and CDR2 from the germline V gene are SNHLY and FYNNEI. V gave up 7 bases and J gave up 1 base; unmatched junction bases: 3. CDR3: CASTWTSGTDTQYF. CDR3 coding DNA: TGTGCCAGCACCTGGACTAGCGGCACAGATACGCAGTATTTT.

This clone was observed a single time. The chain combines TRBV10-3 with TRBJ2-2; D might be TRBD1 (5 bases). The germline gives CDR1 ENHRY, CDR2 SYGVKD. The CDR3 is 14 amino acids. Trimming took off 4 bases at V and 6 bases at J, with 12 bases between the two ends. CDR3 nucleotide sequence: TGTGCCATCAGTGGCGTTCCAGGGCCCGGGGAGCTGTTTTTT. It yields the protein CAISGVPGPGELFF.

In this sample, this clone turned up once. The V call is TRBV27, the J call TRBJ1-1; 12 bases map to TRBD1. Germline V gene sequence: CDR1 MNHEY, CDR2 SMNVEV (reference sequence). The CDR3 extends over 15 amino acids. V gave up 6 bases and J gave up 2 bases; unmatched junction bases: 4. In nucleotides, the CDR3 is TGTGCCAGCAGGGGACAGGGGGCGACTAACACTGAAGCTTTCTTT. Translated, it gives CASRGQGATNTEAFF.

The chain links TRBV20-1 to TRBJ2-1; 7 nucleotides match TRBD2. After removal of 4 bases from V and 16 bases from J, the junction contained 7 bases not matched to a gene. CDR1 is DFQATT, CDR2 SNEGSKA, per germline (reference sequence). The CDR3 covers 10 residues. CDR3 sequence: CSATRGGSFF. The CDR3 nucleotides are TGCAGTGCTACTCGAGGCGGGAGTTTCTTC.

The chain employs TRBV6-5 and TRBJ1-5, with D possibly being TRBD1 (6 bases). This CDR3 spans 15 amino acids. The V gene lost 6 bases and the J gene lost 2 bases, with 14 bases spanning the gap. Germline CDR1 is MNHEY and CDR2 is SVGAGI. The CDR3 loop reads CASRKTGSGNQPQHF. For the CDR3, the DNA is TGTGCCAGCAGAAAAACAGGGAGCGGCAATCAGCCCCAGCATTTT.

The V and J genes are TRBV4-1 and TRBJ2-3; 8 positions agree with TRBD2. J gave up 4 bases and V 1 base, and 13 bases lay outside the gene matches. Germline V gives CDR1 MGHRA, CDR2 YSYEKL. The CDR3 sequence is 18 residues long. The DNA for the CDR3 is TGCGCCAGCAGCCAAGTCGGCACAGGCGGGGGGCGCCCAGATACGCAGTATTTT. Translated, it gives CASSQVGTGGGRPDTQYF.

The chain recombines TRBV24-1 with TRBJ2-1, with D uncertain. Germline V gene data show CDR1 as KGHDR and CDR2 as SFDVKD. This CDR3 contains 14 residues. Deletions cut 6 bases from V and 6 bases from J, with 14 bases between. The CDR3 DNA is TGTGCCACCAGTCGGCAAGTTGGGCTCAATGAGCAGTTCTTC. The encoded protein is CATSRQVGLNEQFF.

V and J are TRBV30 and TRBJ2-7, with 9 bases matching TRBD1. This CDR3 region has 15 residues. V lost 3 bases and J lost 5; bases outside the gene matches: 11. The V gene's germline CDR1 is GTSNPN and CDR2 SVGIG (reference sequence). The CDR3 here is CAWREWDRVSDEQYF. The CDR3 bases are TGTGCCTGGAGAGAATGGGACAGGGTTTCGGACGAGCAGTACTTC.

This clone was observed a handful of times. This CDR3 reads CASSIAGGVNEQFF. The CDR3, as DNA: TGTGCCAGTAGTATAGCGGGAGGGGTTAATGAGCAGTTCTTC. This chain joins TRBV19 and TRBJ2-1; TRBD2 matches 8 bases. The V gene end was trimmed by 1 base and the J gene end by 7 bases; junction bases not matched to a gene: 3. This CDR3 is built from 14 residues. The germline gives CDR1 LNHDA, CDR2 SQIVND (reference sequence).